This TCR beta chain was documented in a study of immune evolution from preneoplasia to lung adenocarcinoma. Using immunoSEQ multiplex PCR, the repertoire was profiled, and TCRdb retains in-frame clones only, with some absent. Of fewer than 6,500 clones in the sample, around three quarters were seen once. Trimming removed 3 bases from V and 10 bases from J, with 14 bases in between. CDR1 is LNHNV, CDR2 YYDKDF, per germline (reference sequence). This CDR3 region has 13 residues. This clone is a singleton in its sample. The specimen was FFPE minimally invasive lung adenocarcinoma tissue. The receptor was derived from a person aged 55-80 years with lung adenocarcinoma. The V call is TRBV15, the J call TRBJ2-3; TRBD2 might be the D (6 bases). The CDR3 DNA reads as TGTGCCACCAGCAGCTCTCGGGGGTTGGCGCAGTATTTT. As protein: CATSSSRGLAQYF.